The 24 T cell receptor beta chains presented below share a single source sample, sequenced in a study of blood T cell repertoires in COVID-19. The assay was immunoSEQ multiplex PCR, and TCRdb's table has in-frame clones only and misses some. Found here are approximately 300,000 clones, about 89% of them singletons; the top ten hold about 2.6%. Material for sequencing was PBMCs or T cells enriched from blood (not recorded which). These receptors were collected from a woman younger than 35 who had recovered from COVID-19.

V and J are TRBV7-8 and TRBJ2-3; TRBD2 might be the D (6 bases). Germline assignment: CDR1 SGHVS and CDR2 FQNEAQ. V was trimmed by 3 bases and J by 1 base, leaving 17 bases between them. The CDR3 totals 17 residues. The DNA of the CDR3 is TGTGCCAGCAGCTTGTATGTGCGGGGTTCGGGCACAGATACGCAGTATTTT. This gives the protein CASSLYVRGSGTDTQYF.

The chain recombines TRBV27 with TRBJ1-1, with a possible D match to TRBD1 (6 bases). Germline CDR1 MNHEY, CDR2 SMNVEV (reference sequence). The CDR3 runs 16 residues. V was trimmed by 6 bases and J by 1 base, leaving 18 bases between them. The CDR3 loop is CASSPFSGGPNTEAFF. The CDR3 coding sequence is TGTGCCAGCAGCCCGTTCTCCGGGGGGCCGAACACTGAAGCTTTCTTT.

The V call is TRBV28, the J call TRBJ1-5, with 8 bases aligning to TRBD1. J lost 3 bases, V lost 5 bases, and 3 bases had no gene match. Germline CDR1 reads MDHEN; CDR2 reads SYDVKM. CDR3 length: 14 amino acids. CDR3 sequence (DNA): TGTGCCAGCAGTCACAGGGGGAACAATCAGCCCCAGCATTTT. It translates to CASSHRGNNQPQHF. The variable domain in full, completed from reference TRBV28 and TRBJ1-5, reads DVKVTQSSRYLVKRTGEKVFLECVQDMDHENMFWYRQDPGLGLRLIYFSYDVKMKEKGDIPEGYSVSREKKERFSLILESASTNQTSMYLCASSHRGNNQPQHFGDGTRLSIL.

The chain employs TRBV5-6 and TRBJ2-5, with 10 bases lining up with TRBD1. Germline trimming cut 4 bases from V and 4 bases from J; bases unmatched to any gene: 16. CDR3 length: 18 residues. CDR1 and CDR2 (germline): SGHDT, YYEEEE. CDR3 in DNA: TGTGCCAGCAGCCCCCAAGCCTACTCGACAGGGGGCTTAGAGACCCAGTACTTC. As protein: CASSPQAYSTGGLETQYF.

This clone was seen a handful of times. The chain is built from TRBV7-9 and TRBJ1-2; D unresolved. There are 12 residues in the CDR3. Germline V gene sequence: CDR1 SEHNR, CDR2 FQNEAQ (reference sequence). Trimming stripped 5 bases from V and 10 bases from J, with 14 bases between. The chain's CDR3 is CASSRTEAIYTF. The DNA for the CDR3 is TGTGCCAGCAGCCGGACGGAGGCCATCTACACCTTC.

This chain links TRBV3-1 (or the pseudogene TRBV3-2) with TRBJ1-1; TRBD1 aligns across 9 bases. The CDR3 is 14 residues long. Germline loops: CDR1 LGHDT, CDR2 YNNKEL (reference sequence). The J segment lost 6 bases and the V segment lost 4 bases, leaving 6 bases of the junction unmatched. Here the CDR3 reads CASSPGTGRAEAFF. The DNA for the CDR3 is TGTGCCAGCAGCCCCGGGACAGGGAGGGCTGAAGCTTTCTTT.

This clone was detected a few times. The chain recombines TRBV24-1 with TRBJ1-2, with D possibly being TRBD1 (5 bases). The ends were cut back, 4 bases at V and 5 bases at J, with 16 bases in the middle. Germline V gene data show CDR1 as KGHDR and CDR2 as SFDVKD. The CDR3 contains 15 residues. The CDR3 here is CATSDPTAQKYGYTF. The CDR3 DNA is TGTGCCACCAGTGACCCGACAGCCCAAAAGTATGGCTACACCTTC.

The J gene is TRBJ2-1, the V gene TRBV19; 8 bases agree with TRBD2. CDR3 length equals 15 residues. Germline CDR1 and CDR2: LNHDA and SQIVND (reference sequence). Unmatched junction bases numbered 9, after V lost 7 bases and J lost 4 bases. The CDR3, as DNA: TGTGCCAGTATACGGGCGGGAGGATCATACAATGAGCAGTTCTTC. This encodes CASIRAGGSYNEQFF.

The chain combines TRBV7-9 with TRBJ1-5, with 7 bases matching TRBD1. V shed 3 bases, J shed 1 base, and the junction held 3 bases outside the gene matches. The CDR3 has 15 amino acids. Germline V lookup: CDR1 SEHNR, CDR2 FQNEAQ (reference sequence). CDR3 nucleotides: TGTGCCAGCAGCTTGGGGACAGTAAGCAATCAGCCCCAGCATTTT. Its protein is CASSLGTVSNQPQHF. Full variable domain (missing parts from reference TRBV7-9 and TRBJ1-5): DTGVSQNPRHKITKRGQNVTFRCDPISEHNRLYWYRQTLGQGPEFLTYFQNEAQLEKSRLLSDRFSAERPKGSFSTLEIQRTEQGDSAMYLCASSLGTVSNQPQHFGDGTRLSIL.

The chain is built from TRBV7-9 and TRBJ1-4; D unresolved. The length of the CDR3 is 17 residues. V was shortened by 4 bases and J by 1 base, with 16 bases between the two germline ends. CDR1 SEHNR and CDR2 FQNEAQ come from the germline V gene (reference sequence). The CDR3 sequence is CASSSGSTPGTNEKLFF. CDR3 DNA sequence: TGTGCCAGCAGCTCCGGGTCCACACCGGGAACTAATGAAAAACTGTTTTTT.

The rearrangement joins TRBV29-1 to TRBJ1-1, with no clear D. The V and J ends lost 4 bases and 0 bases respectively, with 6 bases between them. Per the germline V gene, CDR1 is SQVTM and CDR2 is ANQGSEA. The CDR3 covers 12 residues. CDR3: CSVVRVNTEAFF. CDR3 bases: TGCAGCGTTGTTCGAGTGAACACTGAAGCTTTCTTT.

The chain couples TRBV2 to TRBJ2-7, with 7 bases fitting TRBD2. CDR1 is SNHLY, CDR2 FYNNEI, per germline. CDR3 length: 14 amino acids. The ends lost 4 bases at V and 3 bases at J; junction bases unmatched: 6. The CDR3 nucleotides are TGTGCCAGCAGTGGGGCCGGCGGGGGCTACGAGCAGTACTTC. The encoded protein is CASSGAGGGYEQYF.

This clone has a single count. The chain links TRBV4-3 to TRBJ1-2, with D hard to call. This CDR3 has 15 residues. Trimming left V 4 bases short and J 7 bases short, with 19 bases between. CDR1 is LGHNA and CDR2 is YSLEER in the germline V gene. The CDR3 loop reads CASSPLPTHRFGYTF. The DNA of the CDR3 is TGCGCCAGCAGCCCCCTCCCGACACATCGATTTGGCTACACCTTC.

With respect to this clone: The sample carries other DNA sequences with the same CDR3. The chain is built from TRBV5-1 and TRBJ2-7, with 7 bases identical to TRBD1. Germline V gene sequence: CDR1 SGHRS, CDR2 YFSETQ. CDR3 length equals 14 residues. The J segment lost 7 bases and the V segment lost 0 bases, leaving 7 bases of the junction unmatched. CDR3 sequence: CASSLGPGGYEQYF. CDR3 in DNA: TGCGCCAGCAGCTTGGGGCCAGGGGGATATGAGCAGTACTTC. The full variable domain, rest sourced from reference TRBV5-1 and TRBJ2-7, is KAGVTQTPRYLIKTRGQQVTLSCSPISGHRSVSWYQQTPGQGLQFLFEYFSETQRNKGNFPGRFSGRQFSNSRSEMNVSTLELGDSALYLCASSLGPGGYEQYFGPGTRLTVT.

This chain uses TRBV7-6 with TRBJ2-3; 9 bases match TRBD1. The ends lost 4 bases at V and 6 bases at J; junction bases unmatched: 8. The V gene's germline CDR1 is SGHVS and CDR2 FNYEAQ. The CDR3 consists of 15 residues. CDR3 sequence (DNA): TGTGCCAGCAGCTGGAAGGACAGGGGATCGGATACGCAGTATTTT. It yields the protein CASSWKDRGSDTQYF.

V and J are TRBV19 and TRBJ1-5; D is undetermined. Germline lookup yields CDR1 LNHDA and CDR2 SQIVND (reference sequence). The ends were cut back, 4 bases at V and 0 bases at J, with 22 bases in the middle. The CDR3 covers 19 residues. CDR3 sequence reads: CASSTRRGSGEYSNQPQHF. The DNA of the CDR3 is TGTGCCAGTAGTACCCGCCGGGGATCGGGTGAATATAGCAATCAGCCCCAGCATTTT.

Worth noting for this clone: The junction departs from the called germline gene at one end, perhaps through a read error. The rearrangement joins TRBV6-5 to TRBJ1-2; 7 bases match TRBD1. CDR3 length: 13 amino acids. From germline, CDR1 is MNHEY and CDR2 SVGAGI. CDR3 sequence reads: CASSYSRQGRGAF. The CDR3 DNA reads TGTGCCAGCAGTTACTCACGACAGGGCCGGGGCGCCTTC.

The rearrangement uses TRBV6-1 and TRBJ2-6; 8 nucleotides align to TRBD2. V shed 1 base and J 1 base; nucleotides not matched to a gene: 9. The CDR3 totals 19 residues. The germline V gene has CDR1 MNHNS and CDR2 SASEGT. The CDR3 DNA is TGTGCCAGCAGTGAAGTGGGAATAGCGGGGTTATCTGGGGCCAACGTCCTGACTTTC. Its protein product is CASSEVGIAGLSGANVLTF.

For the CDR3, the DNA is TGCGCCAGCAGTGAACAGCGGGGTTCCTACAATGAGCAGTTCTTC. Its protein product is CASSEQRGSYNEQFF. V gene TRBV10-1 combines with J gene TRBJ2-1, with 7 bases aligning to TRBD2. Per germline, CDR1 WNHNN and CDR2 SYGVQD (reference sequence). The CDR3 totals 15 residues. J lost 1 base, V lost 3 bases, and 3 bases had no gene match.

The rearrangement links TRBV13 to TRBJ1-1; D is ambiguous. The CDR3 spans 16 residues. Germline CDR1 is PRHDT and CDR2 is FYEKMQ (reference sequence). Trimming took 5 bases from V and 0 from J, leaving 16 bases between them. The CDR3 DNA reads TGTGCCAGCAGCCCGATTTGGGAGAGAATGAACACTGAAGCTTTCTTT. Amino acid sequence: CASSPIWERMNTEAFF.

V gene TRBV14 combines with J gene TRBJ1-2; no firm D call. Trimming left V 1 base short and J 0 bases short, with 3 bases between. The length of the CDR3 is 13 residues. The germline V gene has CDR1 SGHDN and CDR2 FVKESK. CDR3: CASSQAANYGYTF. CDR3 bases: TGTGCCAGCAGCCAAGCAGCTAACTATGGCTACACCTTC.

The V and J genes are TRBV5-1 and TRBJ2-1, with a weak D call TRBD1 (5 bases). CDR1 SGHRS and CDR2 YFSETQ come from the germline V gene. The V gene lost 1 base and the J gene lost 5 bases, with 7 bases spanning the gap. The CDR3 is 13 amino acids. Written as DNA, the CDR3 is TGCGCCAGCAGCTTGCGACAGAACAATGAGCAGTTCTTC. Its protein product is CASSLRQNNEQFF.

V usage is TRBV5-1 and J usage is TRBJ1-4; 9 bases are shared with TRBD1. The germline gives CDR1 SGHRS, CDR2 YFSETQ. This CDR3 comprises 15 residues. Unmatched junction bases numbered 11, after V lost 7 bases and J lost 7 bases. CDR3 coding DNA: TGCGCCAGCGGGGACCCGGGACAGGGAGGTGAAAAACTGTTTTTT. Its protein is CASGDPGQGGEKLFF.

The genes are TRBV30 and TRBJ2-1; 7 bases agree with TRBD1. Looked up from germline, CDR1 is GTSNPN and CDR2 is SVGIG (reference sequence). V trimming: 1 base; J trimming: 4 bases; junction bases outside the gene matches: 10. The CDR3 loop spans 16 amino acids. The CDR3 loop is CAWSAEDRRYYNEQFF. The DNA for the CDR3 is TGTGCCTGGAGTGCCGAGGACAGGAGATATTACAATGAGCAGTTCTTC.